One and the same sample provided the 20 T cell receptor beta chains below, sequenced in a study of blood T cell repertoires in COVID-19. Here immunoSEQ multiplex PCR was the method, and the copy in TCRdb shows in-frame clones only, minus some. The repertoire consists of fewer than 400,000 clones, with over 75% occurring once and the leading ten covering less than 2.5%. The specimen sequenced was PBMCs or T cells enriched from blood (not recorded which). The source is a young man who had recovered from COVID-19.

The J gene is TRBJ2-2, the V gene TRBV5-6; D possibly corresponds to TRBD2 (6 bases). The length of the CDR3 is 13 residues. Germline V gene sequence: CDR1 SGHDT, CDR2 YYEEEE. Trimming pared 5 bases from V and 4 bases from J, leaving 9 bases between. The CDR3 DNA reads TGTGCCAGCAGTTGGCGGGGCACCGGGGAGCTGTTTTTT. It translates to CASSWRGTGELFF.

V is TRBV4-3 and J is TRBJ2-3, with TRBD2 matching 7 bases. Per germline, CDR1 LGHNA and CDR2 YSLEER. The ends lost 0 bases at V and 2 bases at J; junction bases unmatched: 5. The CDR3 totals 16 residues. CDR3 in DNA: TGCGCCAGCAGCCAAGATTGGAGCGGGGACACAGATACGCAGTATTTT. Translated: CASSQDWSGDTDTQYF.

J is TRBJ1-1 and V is TRBV24-1; tentative D call: TRBD1 (5 bases). Germline V gene data show CDR1 as KGHDR and CDR2 as SFDVKD. The CDR3 spans 18 residues. V lost 4 bases and J 3 bases, leaving 23 bases between the germline ends. The CDR3 DNA sequence: TGTGCCACCAGTGAACCCGGATGGGGGAGTCGGGGGGACACTGAAGCTTTCTTT. Translated: CATSEPGWGSRGDTEAFF.

In DNA form, the CDR3 reads TGTGCCAGCAGCCTACCGGACACCCTCTTTAGCTCTGGGGCCAACGTCCTGACTTTC. Translated: CASSLPDTLFSSGANVLTF. V and J are TRBV7-2 and TRBJ2-6; the D gene is possibly TRBD1 (5 bases). CDR3 length equals 19 residues. V dropped 5 bases and J dropped 0 bases, with 20 bases sitting between them. The V gene's germline CDR1 is SGHTA and CDR2 FQGNSA.

The rearrangement uses TRBV30 and TRBJ1-2; 7 bases line up with TRBD1. J was trimmed by 5 bases and V by 4 bases; bases with no gene match: 7. The germline gives CDR1 GTSNPN, CDR2 SVGIG (reference sequence). CDR3 size: 13 residues. The CDR3 is CAWNPGQTYGYTF. CDR3 DNA sequence: TGTGCCTGGAACCCGGGACAGACTTATGGCTACACCTTC.

The rearrangement links TRBV4-3 to TRBJ1-6; 7 bases agree with TRBD1. The CDR3 has 15 amino acids. Trimming at V came to 3 bases and at J to 8 bases, leaving 7 bases not matched to a gene. CDR1 is LGHNA and CDR2 is YSLEER in the germline V gene. The CDR3 bases are TGCGCCAGCAGCCACGTGACAGGGAGAGATTCACCCCTCCACTTT. Its translation is CASSHVTGRDSPLHF.

With regard to this clone: At the DNA level, this CDR3 is encoded by other sequences in the same sample as well. This rearrangement joins TRBV12-3 or TRBV12-4 to TRBJ1-5, with 8 bases aligning to TRBD1. The CDR3 sequence is 13 residues long. V lost 6 bases and J lost 4; bases outside the gene matches: 2. CDR3 in amino acids: CASRGTGNQPQHF. The CDR3 DNA reads as TGTGCCAGCAGGGGGACAGGTAATCAGCCCCAGCATTTT.

The rearrangement joins TRBV18 to TRBJ2-2; 9 nucleotides match TRBD1. This CDR3 region has 17 residues. In germline, CDR1 is KGHSH, CDR2 LQKENI. V lost 2 bases, J lost 4 bases, and 8 bases stayed unmatched. The CDR3 loop reads CASSPRTGAEGTGELFF. The CDR3 nucleotides read TGTGCCAGCTCACCAAGGACAGGGGCCGAGGGCACCGGGGAGCTGTTTTTT.

V gene TRBV19 combines with J gene TRBJ1-2; 9 positions agree with TRBD1. The junction had 14 bases not matched to a gene; V was cut back by 5 bases and J by 7 bases. The CDR3 is 16 residues long. Looked up from germline, CDR1 is LNHDA and CDR2 is SQIVND (reference sequence). In nucleotides, the CDR3 is TGTGCCAGTAGTCTACAACTCCTGACAGGGGGAGGTGGCTACACCTTC. It codes for CASSLQLLTGGGGYTF.

The CDR3 protein is CATSSGGQVSGNTIYF. The CDR3 coding sequence is TGTGCCACCAGCAGTGGGGGACAGGTCTCTGGAAACACCATATATTTT. The V gene is TRBV15, the J gene TRBJ1-3, with 8 bases lining up with TRBD1. Per germline, CDR1 LNHNV and CDR2 YYDKDF (reference sequence). The V and J ends lost 3 bases and 0 bases, in that order; junction bases with no gene match: 4. The CDR3 spans 16 residues.

V and J are TRBV7-9 and TRBJ1-1, with D tentatively TRBD1 (6 bases). V was pared by 8 bases and J by 4 bases, with 20 bases between. This CDR3 is 15 amino acids long. CDR1 SEHNR and CDR2 FQNEAQ come from the germline V gene (reference sequence). The CDR3 DNA follows: TGTGCCAGCCATAGTGTTGAGGGGGTGGGCACTGAAGCTTTCTTT. It codes for CASHSVEGVGTEAFF.

The DNA of the CDR3 is TGTGCCAGCAGCACGGGACAGGGTTATGGAAACATTCAGTACTTC. Encoded protein: CASSTGQGYGNIQYF. The chain is built from TRBV7-3 and TRBJ2-4; 9 nucleotides align to TRBD1. This CDR3 spans 15 amino acids. Germline V gene sequence: CDR1 SGHTA, CDR2 FQGTGA. The trim removed 5 bases at V and 6 bases at J, leaving 8 bases unmatched.

This clone has just a few counts. V and J are TRBV6-8 and TRBJ1-2, with TRBD1 matching 8 bases. V shed 8 bases and J 8 bases; nucleotides not matched to a gene: 16. Germline V CDR1 and CDR2: MNHGY, SAAAGT. The CDR3 has 15 residues. CDR3 amino acids: CASDKEIGQGGGYTF. The CDR3 nucleotides read TGTGCCAGCGATAAGGAAATCGGACAGGGAGGAGGCTACACCTTC.

Concerning this clone: The sample carries other DNA sequences with the same CDR3. This sequence joins TRBV18 and TRBJ1-5; no reliable D call. CDR3 length: 14 amino acids. The V gene's germline CDR1 is KGHSH and CDR2 LQKENI. V was pared by 3 bases and J by 2 bases, with 8 bases between. CDR3 sequence: CASSPAQGNQPQHF. In nucleotides, the CDR3 is TGTGCCAGCTCACCTGCCCAGGGCAATCAGCCCCAGCATTTT.

The chain recombines TRBV25-1 with TRBJ2-1; 8 nucleotides match TRBD1. The CDR3 length is 14 residues. The trim removed 6 bases at V and 3 bases at J, leaving 4 bases unmatched. Germline V lookup: CDR1 MGHDK, CDR2 SYGVNS. CDR3 bases: TGTGCCAGCAGCACAGGGGGTGTCTACAATGAGCAGTTCTTC. This encodes CASSTGGVYNEQFF.

In nucleotides, the CDR3 is TGCGCCAGCAGCTTGACTGGGACAGGGCGCTATGGCTACACCTTC. Encoded protein: CASSLTGTGRYGYTF. This chain links TRBV5-1 with TRBJ1-2, with 9 bases matching TRBD1. The CDR3 loop spans 15 amino acids. V shed 1 base and J 4 bases; nucleotides not matched to a gene: 5. Germline values: CDR1 SGHRS, CDR2 YFSETQ. Combining the CDR3 with reference TRBV5-1 and TRBJ1-2 gives the whole variable domain KAGVTQTPRYLIKTRGQQVTLSCSPISGHRSVSWYQQTPGQGLQFLFEYFSETQRNKGNFPGRFSGRQFSNSRSEMNVSTLELGDSALYLCASSLTGTGRYGYTFGSGTRLTVV.

The rearrangement links TRBV7-2 to TRBJ2-2; D might be TRBD1 (6 bases). From germline, CDR1 is SGHTA and CDR2 FQGNSA. Trimming stripped 4 bases from V and 4 bases from J, with 10 bases between. The CDR3 contains 14 residues. CDR3 region: CASSWDTSTGELFF. The CDR3 DNA reads as TGTGCCAGCAGCTGGGACACATCCACCGGGGAGCTGTTTTTT.

This clone was detected only once. The chain is built from TRBV15 and TRBJ2-7; no clear D. The CDR3 is 13 residues long. Germline assignment: CDR1 LNHNV and CDR2 YYDKDF (reference sequence). With 0 bases removed from V and 9 bases from J, the gap between germline ends came to 12 bases. CDR3 DNA sequence: TGTGCCACCAGCAGAGATAAGCGTTACATGCAGTACTTC. Its protein is CATSRDKRYMQYF.

The V gene is TRBV2, the J gene TRBJ1-2, with 9 bases identical to TRBD1. The CDR3 runs to 14 residues. V lost 8 bases to trimming and J lost 7 bases; unmatched junction nucleotides: 11. Germline CDR1 is SNHLY and CDR2 is FYNNEI. The CDR3 DNA reads as TGTGCCAGCGGGGACGGACAGGGGTTTGGTGGCTACACCTTC. Protein sequence: CASGDGQGFGGYTF.

This clone was detected only a few times. The chain recombines TRBV11-1 with TRBJ1-2; perhaps TRBD1 as D (5 bases). Germline V gives CDR1 SGHAT, CDR2 FQDESV (reference sequence). The CDR3 sequence is 13 residues long. The ends were cut back, 5 bases at V and 14 bases at J, with 21 bases in the middle. CDR3 DNA: TGTGCCAGCAGCGGAGGACGGGGGATGGGGCAAACCTTC. Encoded protein: CASSGGRGMGQTF.